This is a list of T cell receptor beta chains from one sample in a study of blood T cells in healthy people across ages. TCRdb itself ran the 5' RACE reads through MiXCR, one entry per CDR3 protein. The sample carries roughly 1,500,000 distinct CDR3 sequences, roughly 45% recorded once. Specimen: blood. All receptors come from a young woman in good health. Both conserved end residues are part of each CDR3. Each record gives: CDR3 DNA, CDR3 protein, D gene, V gene, J gene, clone size. D genes are given only for firm matches. Clone size is stated in some rows and not others, as once, few, many or a class when expanded.

DNA: TGCAGTACTAGTTCCGGGGGCTCTGGCTACACCTTC; CDR3: CSTSSGGSGYTF; D: NA; V: TRBV20-1; J: TRBJ1-2; size: NA
DNA: TGCGCCAGCAGCTCGAGCCTAGCGGGAGGGCCCGTGCGGTTCTTC; CDR3: CASSSSLAGGPVRFF; D: TRBD2; V: TRBV5-1; J: TRBJ2-1; size: once
DNA: TGTGCCAGCAGCTTAGTCGGGACTAGTGTGGATACGCAGTATTTT; CDR3: CASSLVGTSVDTQYF; D: TRBD2; V: TRBV7-8; J: TRBJ2-3; size: NA
DNA: TGCAGTGCCCCCAGGGGGATAAATTCACCCCTCCACTTT; CDR3: CSAPRGINSPLHF; D: TRBD1; V: TRBV20-1; J: TRBJ1-6; size: NA
DNA: TGTGCCAGCAGCCCCACCTGGACAGGGGTCAATGAGCAGTTCTTC; CDR3: CASSPTWTGVNEQFF; D: TRBD1; V: TRBV7-3; J: TRBJ2-1; size: NA
DNA: TGCAGTGCTCGCCGTAGCGGGGGGGTTCCCAATGAGCAGTTCTTC; CDR3: CSARRSGGVPNEQFF; D: TRBD2; V: TRBV20-1; J: TRBJ2-1; size: NA
DNA: TGTGCCAGCAGTTACGCCCCCGGGACGGACCCCACAGATACGCAGTATTTT; CDR3: CASSYAPGTDPTDTQYF; D: NA; V: TRBV6-5; J: TRBJ2-3; size: few
DNA: TGCGCCAGCAGTGACCCGGGAGCTACTAGCACAGATACGCAGTATTTT; CDR3: CASSDPGATSTDTQYF; D: NA; V: TRBV10-2; J: TRBJ2-3; size: NA
DNA: TGCAGTGCTAGCGGGACAGGGTGGGAGCAGTACTTC; CDR3: CSASGTGWEQYF; D: TRBD1; V: TRBV20-1; J: TRBJ2-7; size: few
DNA: TGTGCCACCAGCAGGGACAGGGGATCAGATACGCAGTATTTT; CDR3: CATSRDRGSDTQYF; D: TRBD1; V: TRBV15; J: TRBJ2-3; size: once
DNA: TGTGCCAGCAGTACACCGGGGCTCGCAGACTACGAGCAGTACTTC; CDR3: CASSTPGLADYEQYF; D: NA; V: TRBV6-2/TRBV6-3; J: TRBJ2-7; size: NA
DNA: TGCAGTGCTAGAGAGGGCGGGCCCACAGATACGCAGTATTTT; CDR3: CSAREGGPTDTQYF; D: NA; V: TRBV20-1; J: TRBJ2-3; size: NA
DNA: TGTGCCAGCAGCTCCCCGGCGGGAGAATACGAGCAGTACTTC; CDR3: CASSSPAGEYEQYF; D: TRBD2; V: TRBV13; J: TRBJ2-7; size: NA
DNA: TGTGCCAGCAGCGTATCAGGGATAACTAATGAAAAACTGTTTTTT; CDR3: CASSVSGITNEKLFF; D: NA; V: TRBV7-9; J: TRBJ1-4; size: few
DNA: TGTGCCAGCAGTCCCGCGGTGGTGAACACTGAAGCTTTCTTT; CDR3: CASSPAVVNTEAFF; D: NA; V: TRBV6-5; J: TRBJ1-1; size: NA
DNA: TGTGCCAGCAGAACCGGAAGGGCAGACGAGCAGTACTTC; CDR3: CASRTGRADEQYF; D: NA; V: TRBV6-2/TRBV6-3; J: TRBJ2-7; size: few